These T cell receptor beta chains were read from a single sample in a study of blood T cell repertoires in COVID-19. The table came from immunoSEQ multiplex PCR; TCRdb's copy has only in-frame clones and leaves some out. Of roughly 88,000 clones listed, 75% to 90% are singletons. The sequenced sample consisted of peripheral blood. The receptors were gathered from a woman aged 80 or over with active or convalescent COVID-19. The CDR3 runs from the conserved cysteine through the conserved F or W. D genes are given only for firm matches. Clone size is given for some rows only: seen once, a few or many times, or a class if the clone is expanded.

J gene	V gene	D gene	clone size	CDR3 length	CDR3 DNA	CDR3 protein
TRBJ1-5	TRBV2	-	few	13	TGTGCCAGCACCGACAGGCGTCATCAGCCCCAGCATTTT	CASTDRRHQPQHF
TRBJ2-3	TRBV7-3	TRBD1	-	14	TGTGCCAGCAGCCCCTCGACAGGGACAGATACGCAGTATTTT	CASSPSTGTDTQYF
TRBJ1-6	TRBV5-1	-	once	15	TGCGCCAGCAGCTTGGCTCAGGGGTCGCGGTCACCCCTCCACTTT	CASSLAQGSRSPLHF
TRBJ2-3	TRBV5-4	TRBD2	-	16	TGTGCCAGCAGTCCTAGCGGGGGACCACCCACAGATACGCAGTATTTT	CASSPSGGPPTDTQYF
TRBJ2-2	TRBV5-6	TRBD1	-	13	TGTGCCAGCAGCAGAGACAGGGCTGGGGAGCTGTTTTTT	CASSRDRAGELFF
TRBJ2-5	TRBV30	-	-	13	TGTGCCTGGAGTGTAGGGCCGGGGGAGACCCAGTACTTC	CAWSVGPGETQYF
TRBJ1-4	TRBV4-1	TRBD1	-	16	TGCGCCAGCAGCCGGGACAGGGGGCGGGTGGATGAAAAACTGTTTTTT	CASSRDRGRVDEKLFF
TRBJ1-6	TRBV9	-	-	14	TGTGCCAGCAGCGTCAGGGGTAGTAATTCACCCCTCCACTTT	CASSVRGSNSPLHF
TRBJ2-7	TRBV19	-	few	19	TGTGCCAGTAGTCCCAGGGGGGGACAGGGTTCTAGCGGGAGATCCGAGCAGTACTTC	CASSPRGGQGSSGRSEQYF
TRBJ2-3	TRBV4-2	-	-	14	TGTGCCAGCAGCCCGTACGGGGGCACAGATACGCAGTATTTT	CASSPYGGTDTQYF
TRBJ1-2	TRBV4-3	-	few	14	TGCGCCAGCAGCCAAGACAACGGTAACTATGGCTACACCTTC	CASSQDNGNYGYTF
TRBJ1-2	TRBV6-5	-	-	12	TGTGCCACCCGCCGATCAGACTATGGCTACACCTTC	CATRRSDYGYTF
TRBJ2-4	TRBV12-3/TRBV12-4	-	-	13	TGTGCCAGCAGTTTGGAACAGGGAAACATTCAGTACTTC	CASSLEQGNIQYF
TRBJ2-1	TRBV5-1	TRBD2	once	15	TGCGCCAGCAGCTTTAGCGGGGGGGCCGGTAATGAGCAGTTCTTC	CASSFSGGAGNEQFF
TRBJ1-6	TRBV2	-	-	12	TGTGCCAGCAGTGTATCCCGGGGTGCCCTCCACTTT	CASSVSRGALHF
TRBJ2-5	TRBV5-4	TRBD2	-	16	TGTGCCAGCAGCTTATATAGCGGGGGGGCGGGTGAGACCCAGTACTTC	CASSLYSGGAGETQYF
TRBJ2-1	TRBV6-1	TRBD2	-	14	TGTGCCAGCAGTGAACTAGCGGGGGGACTTGAGCAGTTCTTC	CASSELAGGLEQFF
TRBJ2-1	TRBV24-1	TRBD2	-	16	TGTGCCACCAGTGACCCCAGCGGGAGGGTTCACAATGAGCAGTTCTTC	CATSDPSGRVHNEQFF
TRBJ1-5	TRBV10-3	TRBD1	-	13	TGTGCCAGCGTCCGGGACAGGAATCAGCCCCAGCATTTT	CASVRDRNQPQHF
TRBJ2-3	TRBV6-2/TRBV6-3	-	-	14	TGTGCCAGCAGTTACGGGTTAGCGACAGATACGCAGTATTTT	CASSYGLATDTQYF
TRBJ1-2	TRBV7-2	-	-	14	TGTGCCAGCAGCTTATTATCGGGAAGTGATGGCTACACCTTC	CASSLLSGSDGYTF
TRBJ2-1	TRBV11-2	-	-	13	TGTGCCAGCAGCCTACTAGATTCCAATGAGCAGTTCTTC	CASSLLDSNEQFF
TRBJ1-5	TRBV7-9	-	-	18	TGTGCCAGCAGCTTAGCGGCGGGGATCCAAAGTAGCAATCAGCCCCAGCATTTT	CASSLAAGIQSSNQPQHF
TRBJ2-2	TRBV6-2/TRBV6-3	TRBD1	-	14	TGTGCCAGCAGTATCCAGGGGGCCACCGGGGAGCTGTTTTTT	CASSIQGATGELFF
TRBJ2-7	TRBV11-2	-	-	12	TGTGCCAGCAGCTTACTACTCTACGAGCAGTACTTC	CASSLLLYEQYF
TRBJ2-7	TRBV27	-	-	12	TGTGCCAGCAGTGGGGTGGGGCACGAGCAGTACTTC	CASSGVGHEQYF
TRBJ1-2	TRBV5-1	TRBD1	-	14	TGCGCCAGCAGCTCGGGACAGATAACTGGAGGCTACACCTTC	CASSSGQITGGYTF
TRBJ1-4	TRBV9	-	few	15	TGTGCCAGCAGCGTAGGGCTAGACTTTAATGAAAAACTGTTTTTT	CASSVGLDFNEKLFF
TRBJ2-7	TRBV5-1	-	few	14	TGCGCCAGCAGCTTGGACATTTCCTCCTACGAGCAGTACTTC	CASSLDISSYEQYF
TRBJ1-5	TRBV19	TRBD1	-	16	TGTGCCAGTAGTAAACAGGGGGCACCAGGCAATCAGCCCCAGCATTTT	CASSKQGAPGNQPQHF
TRBJ2-1	TRBV7-9	TRBD2	-	15	TGTGCCAGCAGCCCAGCGGGAGCTGCATACAATGAGCAGTTCTTC	CASSPAGAAYNEQFF
TRBJ1-2	TRBV28	-	-	12	TGTGCCAGCAGTTTACAGGGGAATGGCTACACCTTC	CASSLQGNGYTF
TRBJ1-6	TRBV2	-	-	15	TGTGCCAGCAGTGATACGCGCTCCTATAATTCACCCCTCCACTTT	CASSDTRSYNSPLHF
TRBJ2-7	TRBV21-1	-	-	16	TGTGCCAGCAGCACTGCGGGCGGCTGGTACTCCTACGAGCAGTACTTC	CASSTAGGWYSYEQYF
TRBJ2-1	TRBV4-2	TRBD1	once	16	TGTGCCAGCAGCCAATCTCCGGGACAGGGAATCAATGAGCAGTTCTTC	CASSQSPGQGINEQFF
TRBJ2-7	TRBV2	-	-	11	TGTGCCAGCAGAGTCCACGGCGAGCAGTACTTC	CASRVHGEQYF
TRBJ2-5	TRBV9	TRBD2	once	16	TGTGCCAGCAGCCCCGGGACTAGCGGGAGCCCAGAGACCCAGTACTTC	CASSPGTSGSPETQYF
TRBJ2-1	TRBV9	-	-	15	TGTGCCAGCAGCGTACTGGGAGAGGGCTACAATGAGCAGTTCTTC	CASSVLGEGYNEQFF
TRBJ1-1	TRBV2	-	-	12	TGTGCCAGCCTAGGATCCTACACTGAAGCTTTCTTT	CASLGSYTEAFF
TRBJ2-2	TRBV3-1/TRBV3-2	TRBD2	-	21	TGTGCCAGCAGCCAAAAGTCGCCTAGCGGGAAAAGGTGGGTAGAGGCCGGGGAGCTGTTTTTT	CASSQKSPSGKRWVEAGELFF
TRBJ2-7	TRBV28	TRBD2	-	18	TGTGCCAGCAGTCCACCCCCTTGGCGGGAGGGAACCTCCTACGAGCAGTACTTC	CASSPPPWREGTSYEQYF